This TCR beta chain was identified in a study of blood T cell repertoires in COVID-19. Study-wide context: Sites in the United States, Italy and Spain provided acute and convalescent COVID-19 samples.

In the authors' methods: Quantification of nucleated cells was approximated via reference gene primer amplification. Profiling relied on immunoSEQ multiplex PCR, and the TCRdb table lists in-frame clones only, not all of them. The V and J calls and clone size come from that table; D and trimming were worked out from the DNA. The table has some 140,000 clones, roughly 89% seen once. Germline-derived CDR1 and CDR2 are SGHNT and YYREEE (reference sequence). The CDR3 runs to 16 residues. V lost 2 bases to trimming and J lost 0 bases; unmatched junction nucleotides: 3. The rearrangement links TRBV5-4 to TRBJ2-3; 10 nucleotides line up with TRBD2. The clonotype originates from a man between 50 and 59 years old with acute or convalescent COVID-19. Sequenced sample: peripheral blood. The CDR3 region has the DNA TGTGCCAGCAGCTTTACTAGCGGGACTAGCACAGATACGCAGTATTTT. Encoded protein: CASSFTSGTSTDTQYF.